The 15 T cell receptor beta chains below come from one sample, sequenced in a study of T cells in Graves' hyperthyroidism and ophthalmopathy. RNA transcripts gave rise to amplified TCR beta CDR3 regions. A set of HTBI primers served as the primers for a first-round RT-PCR of the TCR CDR3. TCRdb itself ran the multiplex PCR reads through MiXCR, one entry per CDR3 protein. The sample includes about 590,000 distinct CDR3 sequences, approximately 15% seen only once; the top ten take about 7%. Material for sequencing was blood. These receptor sequences come from a woman younger than 30 with Graves' ophthalmopathy.

Ten or more counts support this clonotype. The chain is built from TRBV28 and TRBJ1-2; 12 bases align to TRBD1. J gave up 7 bases and V 5 bases, and 14 bases lay outside the gene matches. The CDR3 contains 17 residues. Germline CDR1 and CDR2: MDHEN and SYDVKM. CDR3 region: CASSITPGQGARSGYTF. The CDR3 DNA reads as TGTGCCAGCAGTATAACACCGGGACAGGGGGCGCGGAGTGGCTACACCTTC.

This clonotype was detected many times. The chain employs TRBV12-3 or TRBV12-4 and TRBJ2-2; D not certain. The CDR3 covers 17 residues. Trimming removed 3 bases from V and 1 base from J, with 15 bases in between. CDR3 in amino acids: CASSFRPGRQNTGELFF. As DNA, the CDR3 is TGTGCCAGCAGTTTCAGGCCAGGCAGGCAGAACACCGGGGAGCTGTTTTTT.

The table lists this clonotype with many counts. This rearrangement joins TRBV18 to TRBJ2-2; D remains ambiguous. From germline, CDR1 is KGHSH and CDR2 LQKENI. CDR3 length: 12 amino acids. The V and J ends lost 6 bases and 9 bases respectively, with 11 bases between them. DNA of the CDR3: TGTGCCAGCTCGCGATACGAGAGGGAGCTGTTTTTT. Protein: CASSRYERELFF.

Ten or more counts support this clonotype. The rearrangement links TRBV20-1 to TRBJ2-5, with a possible D match to TRBD1 (5 bases). Germline CDR1 reads DFQATT; CDR2 reads SNEGSKA (reference sequence). Deletions cut 3 bases from V and 5 bases from J, with 10 bases between. CDR3 size: 12 residues. CDR3: CSARQGTETQYF. DNA for the CDR3: TGCAGTGCTAGGCAGGGTACGGAGACCCAGTACTTC.

The chain has TRBV2 and TRBJ2-1, with 15 positions matching TRBD2. Trimming at V came to 8 bases and at J to 0 bases, leaving 11 bases not matched to a gene. Germline loops: CDR1 SNHLY, CDR2 FYNNEI. This CDR3 is built from 19 residues. In DNA form, the CDR3 reads TGTGCCAGCTCACCACCGGGACTAGCGGGAGGCTTCTCCTACAATGAGCAGTTCTTC. Residues: CASSPPGLAGGFSYNEQFF.

This rearrangement joins TRBV10-3 to TRBJ2-1; D is tentatively TRBD1 or TRBD2 (5 bases each). V shed 0 bases and J shed 15 bases, with 15 bases lying between them. CDR1 and CDR2 (germline): ENHRY, SYGVKD. The length of the CDR3 is 13 residues. The CDR3 protein is CAISESERDHAFF. Here the CDR3 DNA reads TGTGCCATCAGTGAGTCAGAAAGGGACCACGCGTTCTTC.

This clonotype has ten or more counts. The chain couples TRBV11-2 to TRBJ2-1, with 9 bases matching TRBD2. Losses at the gene ends were 5 bases for V and 4 bases for J; bases not matched to a gene: 6. The CDR3 runs 15 residues. The germline V gene has CDR1 SGHAT and CDR2 FQNNGV. The CDR3 here is CASSATSGAYNEQFF. The DNA for the CDR3 is TGTGCCAGCAGCGCGACTAGCGGAGCTTACAATGAGCAGTTCTTC.

This clonotype was observed a handful of times. V and J are TRBV10-3 and TRBJ2-1; 11 nucleotides match TRBD2. Trimming took 3 bases from V and 7 from J; bases not matched to a gene: 14. In germline, CDR1 is ENHRY, CDR2 SYGVKD. CDR3 size: 18 residues. The CDR3 here is CAISDAKTSGRAENEQFF. In nucleotides, the CDR3 is TGTGCCATCAGTGACGCAAAAACTAGCGGGAGAGCCGAGAATGAGCAGTTCTTC.

The sample holds many counts of this clonotype. CDR3 sequence (DNA): TGTGCCAGCAGTCCGGGCCCTCCACCCTACGAGCAGTACTTC. It encodes CASSPGPPPYEQYF. This sequence joins TRBV27 and TRBJ2-7; D not resolved. The ends were cut back, 5 bases at V and 2 bases at J, with 13 bases in the middle. The CDR3 spans 14 residues. CDR1 MNHEY and CDR2 SMNVEV come from the germline V gene (reference sequence).

This clonotype has a handful of counts. CDR3 sequence: CASRARVSYEQYF. Here the CDR3 DNA reads TGTGCCAGCAGGGCCAGGGTGTCCTACGAGCAGTACTTC. The genes are TRBV2 and TRBJ2-7, with a tentative D call TRBD1 (5 bases). Trimming stripped 6 bases from V and 1 base from J, with 10 bases between. This CDR3 spans 13 amino acids. Germline CDR1 SNHLY, CDR2 FYNNEI.

The V gene is TRBV4-2, the J gene TRBJ2-7, with 11 bases lining up with TRBD1. Germline V gene sequence: CDR1 LGHNA, CDR2 YNFKEQ. After removal of 0 bases from V and 4 bases from J, the junction contained 11 bases not matched to a gene. The CDR3 extends over 18 amino acids. CDR3: CASSQEGPGQGALYEQYF. CDR3 coding DNA: TGTGCCAGCAGCCAAGAGGGCCCTGGACAGGGGGCATTGTACGAGCAGTACTTC.

This clonotype was found a few times. The chain employs TRBV25-1 and TRBJ2-5, with 11 bases matching TRBD2. V lost 10 bases and J lost 1; bases outside the gene matches: 8. This CDR3 is built from 15 residues. Germline assignment: CDR1 MGHDK and CDR2 SYGVNS. CDR3: CATRSGTSGQETQYF. The CDR3 nucleotides read TGTGCCACCAGATCCGGGACTAGCGGCCAAGAGACCCAGTACTTC.

The J gene is TRBJ2-7, the V gene TRBV2; no reliable D call. V shed 6 bases and J shed 3 bases, with 3 bases lying between them. Germline V CDR1 and CDR2: SNHLY, FYNNEI. The CDR3 covers 10 residues. The CDR3 DNA follows: TGTGCCAGCAGGGTCTACGAGCAGTACTTC. This translates into CASRVYEQYF.

This clonotype was detected many times. This chain's CDR3 is CASSYRGSGNQPQHF. The CDR3 nucleotides read TGTGCCAGCAGTTATAGGGGGTCGGGCAATCAGCCCCAGCATTTT. The chain is built from TRBV6-6 and TRBJ1-5, with D perhaps matching TRBD1 (6 bases). The CDR3 runs 15 residues. CDR1 MNHNY and CDR2 SVGAGI come from the germline V gene (reference sequence). The V end lost 3 bases, the J end lost 2 bases, and 11 bases lay between the germline ends.

The sample holds many counts of this clonotype. CDR3 sequence reads: CATLPGDSSTDTQYF. CDR3 nucleotides: TGTGCCACCCTCCCGGGGGACAGTAGCACAGATACGCAGTATTTT. This rearrangement joins TRBV6-1 to TRBJ2-3; TRBD1 might be the D (7 bases). The CDR3 length is 15 residues. The ends were cut back, 10 bases at V and 0 bases at J, with 17 bases in the middle. CDR1 is MNHNS and CDR2 is SASEGT in the germline V gene.